This TCR beta chain came from a study of blood T cell repertoires in COVID-19 (dated by TCRdb to the early 2020s). Study-wide context: The collaborator samples originated in the United States, Italy and Spain and spanned the acute and convalescent phases of COVID-19. The prospective study material was composed of cDNA or gDNA derived from T cells, B-cell-depleted T cells, or PBMCs. The dataset comprised deeply sampled blood TCRbeta repertoires from subjects exposed to, actively infected with, or recovered from COVID-19. The repertoires were made available in a free public database intended to serve as a resource for research on the immune response to SARS-CoV-2. The samples were drawn from the first 160 participants of the ongoing ImmuneRACE study and from some 1,300 subjects provided by 6 global collaborators. The sample metadata nearly always contained a de-identified subject ID, COVID-19 status, age in years and sex. Where available, HLA class I and class II types were obtained from metadata supplied by the sample provider rather than from assay-based typing.

The CDR3 has 15 amino acids, counting the end cysteine and phenylalanine. Only the CDR3 portion is preserved as DNA: 45 bases, with reading frame beginning at the first base. At the junction V is shortened by 4 bases and J by 7 bases; bases outside the gene matches: 7. Looking up the germline V gene yields CDR1 SNHLY and CDR2 FYNNEI. TCRbeta CDR3 regions were amplified from genomic DNA by means of the immunoSEQ Assay, a bias-controlled multiplex PCR. Processing in the source paper ran as follows. Within the assay, amplification of reference gene primers was used to estimate how many nucleated cells each sample contained. To quantify the absolute abundance of each unique TCRbeta CDR3 rearrangement, sequence reads were collapsed and filtered. For each sample, productive Simpson clonality was calculated by taking the square root of Simpson's diversity index across productive rearrangements. The table comes from immuneACCESS by way of TCRdb, which keeps in-frame sequences with V and J called. Part of the clones is missing from these tables; in studies checked, under half for an unresolved V gene and the rest for unknown reasons. Clone size and V and J calls were adopted from that table, with D and trimming inferred from the DNA. The sample has 150,000 or so clones on record, 70% to 90% of them singletons. The top ten constitute roughly 5% of the sample.

About this clone itself: The clone's antigen remains unknown. The sample holds no much larger clone one base away, and base qualities are not on file.

The research as a whole found: How much clinical and demographic metadata was included differed by source and by participant, and the metadata was provided uncurated.

At one collaborating source in Seattle, patients were enrolled during active infection and were followed longitudinally through the course of disease. The collaborating institutions used their own protocols to collect whole blood in K2EDTA tubes. For TCRbeta analysis, collaborators shipped samples as frozen whole blood, isolated PBMCs, or DNA extracted from either of those sample types. Sequences were obtained from peripheral blood. The sequence was collected from a woman in her forties or fifties with COVID-19, enrolled during active disease. The rearrangement joined TRBV2 to TRBJ2-3; 11 bases in the middle match TRBD2. The CDR3 protein: CASSVASGGPNTQYF. DNA sequence: TGTGCCAGCAGTGTAGCTAGCGGGGGGCCTAATACGCAGTATTTT.